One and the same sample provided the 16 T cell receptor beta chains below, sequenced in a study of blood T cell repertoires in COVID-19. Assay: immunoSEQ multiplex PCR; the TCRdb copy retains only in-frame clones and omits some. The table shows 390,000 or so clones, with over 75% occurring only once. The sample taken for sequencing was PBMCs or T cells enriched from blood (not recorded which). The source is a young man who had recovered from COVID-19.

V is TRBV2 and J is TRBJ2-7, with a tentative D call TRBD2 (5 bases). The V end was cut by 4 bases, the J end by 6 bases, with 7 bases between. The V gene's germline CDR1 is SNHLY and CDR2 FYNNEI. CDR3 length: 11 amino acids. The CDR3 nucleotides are TGTGCCAGCAGTGTGGAGGTCGAGCAGTACTTC. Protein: CASSVEVEQYF.

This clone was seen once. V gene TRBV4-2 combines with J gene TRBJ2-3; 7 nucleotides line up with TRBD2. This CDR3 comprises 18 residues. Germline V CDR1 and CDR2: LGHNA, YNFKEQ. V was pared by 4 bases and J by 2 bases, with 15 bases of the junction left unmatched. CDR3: CASSPGAAGHPFTDTQYF. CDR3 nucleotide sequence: TGTGCCAGCAGCCCCGGAGCAGCGGGGCACCCCTTCACAGATACGCAGTATTTT.

CDR3 loop: CASSPPGLASVGELFF. In nucleotides, the CDR3 is TGCGCCAGCAGCCCGCCGGGACTAGCGTCTGTCGGGGAGCTGTTTTTT. V usage is TRBV4-3 and J usage is TRBJ2-2; TRBD2 aligns across 10 bases. The junction had 9 bases not matched to a gene; V was cut back by 4 bases and J by 7 bases. Germline V gene sequence: CDR1 LGHNA, CDR2 YSLEER. The CDR3 contains 16 residues.

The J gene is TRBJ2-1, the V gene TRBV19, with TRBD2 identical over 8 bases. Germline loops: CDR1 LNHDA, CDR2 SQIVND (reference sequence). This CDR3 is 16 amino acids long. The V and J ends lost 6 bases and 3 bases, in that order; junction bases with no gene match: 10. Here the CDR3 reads CASSPGGLAGYNEQFF. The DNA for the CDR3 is TGTGCCAGTAGCCCCGGCGGACTAGCCGGCTACAATGAGCAGTTCTTC.

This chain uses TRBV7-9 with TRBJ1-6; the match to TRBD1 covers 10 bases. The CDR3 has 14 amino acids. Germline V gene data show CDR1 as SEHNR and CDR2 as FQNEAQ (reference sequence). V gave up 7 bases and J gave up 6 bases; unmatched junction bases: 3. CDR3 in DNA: TGTGCCAGCAACCGGGACAGGGGTAATTCACCCCTCCACTTT. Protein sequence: CASNRDRGNSPLHF.

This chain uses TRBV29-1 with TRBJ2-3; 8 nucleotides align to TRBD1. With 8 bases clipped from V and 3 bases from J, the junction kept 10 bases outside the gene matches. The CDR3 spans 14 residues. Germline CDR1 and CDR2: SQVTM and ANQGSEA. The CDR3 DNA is TGCAGCTTAAGAACAGGGGGTGGGACAGATACGCAGTATTTT. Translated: CSLRTGGGTDTQYF.

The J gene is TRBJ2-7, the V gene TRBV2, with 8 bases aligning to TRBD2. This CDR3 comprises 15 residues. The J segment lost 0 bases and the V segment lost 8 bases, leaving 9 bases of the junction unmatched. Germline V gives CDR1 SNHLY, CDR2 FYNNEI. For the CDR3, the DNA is TGTGCCAGCTCAACGGGGGGGGCGAGCTCCTACGAGCAGTACTTC. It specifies CASSTGGASSYEQYF.

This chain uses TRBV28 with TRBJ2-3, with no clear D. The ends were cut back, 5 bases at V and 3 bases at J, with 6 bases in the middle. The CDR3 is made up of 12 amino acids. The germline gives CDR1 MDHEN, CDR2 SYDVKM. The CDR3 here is CASSRETDTQYF. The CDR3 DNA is TGTGCCAGCAGTAGAGAAACAGATACGCAGTATTTT.

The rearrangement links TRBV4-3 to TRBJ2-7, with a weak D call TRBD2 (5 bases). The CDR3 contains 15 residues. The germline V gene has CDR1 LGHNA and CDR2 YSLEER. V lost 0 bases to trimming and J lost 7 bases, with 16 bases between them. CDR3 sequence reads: CASSQEAKRSLEQYF. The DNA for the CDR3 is TGCGCCAGCAGCCAAGAGGCTAAGCGGAGCTTGGAGCAGTACTTC.

CDR3 amino acids: CASSAWGTSYNEQFF. For the CDR3, the DNA is TGTGCCAGCAGCGCGTGGGGGACTTCCTACAATGAGCAGTTCTTC. The chain carries TRBV9 and TRBJ2-1, with D tentatively TRBD2 (6 bases). Germline-derived CDR1 and CDR2 are SGDLS and YYNGEE. This CDR3 contains 15 residues. V was trimmed by 3 bases and J by 1 base, leaving 11 bases between them. Together with reference TRBV9 and TRBJ2-1, the CDR3 gives the full variable domain: DSGVTQTPKHLITATGQRVTLRCSPRSGDLSVYWYQQSLDQGLQFLIQYYNGEERAKGNILERFSAQQFPDLHSELNLSSLELGDSALYFCASSAWGTSYNEQFFGPGTRLTVL.

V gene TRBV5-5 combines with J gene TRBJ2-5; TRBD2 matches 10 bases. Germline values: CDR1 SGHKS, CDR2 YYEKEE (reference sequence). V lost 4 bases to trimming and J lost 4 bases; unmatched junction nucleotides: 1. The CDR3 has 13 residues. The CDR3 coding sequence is TGTGCCAGCAGCCGACTAGCGGGAGAGACCCAGTACTTC. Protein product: CASSRLAGETQYF.

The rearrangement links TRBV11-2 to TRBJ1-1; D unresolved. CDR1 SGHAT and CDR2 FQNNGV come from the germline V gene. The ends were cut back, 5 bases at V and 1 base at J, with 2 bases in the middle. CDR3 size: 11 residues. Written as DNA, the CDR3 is TGTGCCAGCAGCCAGAACACTGAAGCTTTCTTT. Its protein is CASSQNTEAFF. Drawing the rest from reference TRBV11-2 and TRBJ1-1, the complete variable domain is EAGVAQSPRYKIIEKRQSVAFWCNPISGHATLYWYQQILGQGPKLLIQFQNNGVVDDSQLPKDRFSAERLKGVDSTLKIQPAKLEDSAVYLCASSQNTEAFFGQGTRLTVV.

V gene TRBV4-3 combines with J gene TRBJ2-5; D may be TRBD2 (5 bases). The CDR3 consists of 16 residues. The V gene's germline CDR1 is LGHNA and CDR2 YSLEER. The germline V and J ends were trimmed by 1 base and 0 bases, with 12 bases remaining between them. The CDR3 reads CASSQGPGKYQETQYF. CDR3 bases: TGCGCCAGCAGCCAAGGTCCGGGGAAATACCAAGAGACCCAGTACTTC.

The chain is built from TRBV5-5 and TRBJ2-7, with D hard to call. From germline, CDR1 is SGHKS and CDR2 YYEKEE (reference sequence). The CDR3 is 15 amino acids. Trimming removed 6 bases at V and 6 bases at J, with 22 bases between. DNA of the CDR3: TGTGCCAGCACAAGAATTGCGGTGCGTGGAAGCGAGCAGTACTTC. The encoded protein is CASTRIAVRGSEQYF.

CDR3 region: CASSPQGIDGYTF. The CDR3, as DNA: TGTGCCAGCAGCCCTCAGGGGATTGATGGCTACACCTTC. The gene calls are TRBV5-8 and TRBJ1-2, with D possibly matching TRBD1 (6 bases). The CDR3 is 13 residues long. Germline loops: CDR1 SGHTS, CDR2 YDEGEE. Trimming shortened V by 4 bases and J by 6 bases, and 13 bases separated the two germline ends.

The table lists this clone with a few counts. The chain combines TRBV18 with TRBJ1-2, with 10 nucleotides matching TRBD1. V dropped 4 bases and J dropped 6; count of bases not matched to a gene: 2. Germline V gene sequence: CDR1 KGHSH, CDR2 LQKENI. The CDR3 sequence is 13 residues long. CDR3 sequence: CASSRGQGNGYTF. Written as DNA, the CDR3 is TGTGCCAGCTCACGGGGACAGGGGAATGGCTACACCTTC.